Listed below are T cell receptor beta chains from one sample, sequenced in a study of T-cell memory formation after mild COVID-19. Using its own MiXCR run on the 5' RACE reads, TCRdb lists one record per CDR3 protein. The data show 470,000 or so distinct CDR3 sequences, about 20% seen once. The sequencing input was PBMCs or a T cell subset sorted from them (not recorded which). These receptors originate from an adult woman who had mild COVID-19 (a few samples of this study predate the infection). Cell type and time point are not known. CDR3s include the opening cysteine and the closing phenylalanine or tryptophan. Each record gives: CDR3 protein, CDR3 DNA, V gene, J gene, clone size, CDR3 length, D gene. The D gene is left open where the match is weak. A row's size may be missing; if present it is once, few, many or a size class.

CDR3aa: CAISEGTRGVNEQFF
CDR3nt: TGTGCCATCAGTGAAGGGACGCGGGGGGTCAATGAGCAGTTCTTC
v_gene: TRBV10-3
j_gene: TRBJ2-1
abundance: -
len: 15
d_gene: TRBD2

CDR3aa: CASTETGERPYEQYF
CDR3nt: TGTGCCAGTACGGAAACGGGAGAACGTCCCTACGAGCAGTACTTC
v_gene: TRBV19
j_gene: TRBJ2-7
abundance: -
len: 15
d_gene: -

CDR3aa: CASRPSDGGSKGYTF
CDR3nt: TGTGCCAGTAGACCTTCTGATGGGGGCTCGAAAGGCTACACCTTC
v_gene: TRBV19
j_gene: TRBJ1-2
abundance: -
len: 15
d_gene: -

CDR3aa: CASSARDRPPADTQYF
CDR3nt: TGTGCCAGCAGCGCACGGGACAGACCCCCGGCAGATACGCAGTATTTT
v_gene: TRBV11-3
j_gene: TRBJ2-3
abundance: few
len: 16
d_gene: TRBD1

CDR3aa: CSALRQGTTEAFF
CDR3nt: TGCAGTGCTCTTCGACAGGGGACTACTGAAGCTTTCTTT
v_gene: TRBV20-1
j_gene: TRBJ1-1
abundance: -
len: 13
d_gene: TRBD1

CDR3aa: CASSLYYMVDRGTDTQYF
CDR3nt: TGTGCCAGCAGCTTATACTACATGGTGGACAGGGGCACAGATACGCAGTATTTT
v_gene: TRBV7-8
j_gene: TRBJ2-3
abundance: -
len: 18
d_gene: TRBD1

CDR3aa: CASSPYSTSSSYNEQFF
CDR3nt: TGCGCCAGCAGCCCATACAGCACATCAAGCTCCTACAATGAGCAGTTCTTC
v_gene: TRBV5-1
j_gene: TRBJ2-1
abundance: -
len: 17
d_gene: -

CDR3aa: CASSLVAGLSTDTQYF
CDR3nt: TGCGCCAGCAGCTTGGTCGCGGGACTCAGCACAGATACGCAGTATTTT
v_gene: TRBV5-1
j_gene: TRBJ2-3
abundance: few
len: 16
d_gene: -

CDR3aa: CASSITGSSYNEQFF
CDR3nt: TGTGCCAGCAGCATAACAGGGAGCTCCTACAATGAGCAGTTCTTC
v_gene: TRBV7-2
j_gene: TRBJ2-1
abundance: few
len: 15
d_gene: -

CDR3aa: CASSLVLLDTQYF
CDR3nt: TGTGCCAGCAGTTTGGTCCTTCTAGATACGCAGTATTTT
v_gene: TRBV6-2/TRBV6-3
j_gene: TRBJ2-3
abundance: few
len: 13
d_gene: -

CDR3aa: CASSRRSGRAFSDTQYF
CDR3nt: TGCGCCAGCAGCCGCCGATCGGGGAGGGCCTTTTCAGATACGCAGTATTTT
v_gene: TRBV4-3
j_gene: TRBJ2-3
abundance: -
len: 17
d_gene: TRBD2

CDR3aa: CASSHGGEQYF
CDR3nt: TGTGCCAGCAGCCACGGCGGAGAGCAGTACTTC
v_gene: TRBV3-1
j_gene: TRBJ2-7
abundance: -
len: 11
d_gene: -

CDR3aa: CASGGFANTEAFF
CDR3nt: TGTGCCAGCGGGGGGTTCGCGAACACTGAAGCTTTCTTT
v_gene: TRBV7-2
j_gene: TRBJ1-1
abundance: few
len: 13
d_gene: -

CDR3aa: CAWSADGHSRSNYGYTF
CDR3nt: TGTGCCTGGAGTGCGGACGGACATTCCCGAAGTAACTATGGCTACACCTTC
v_gene: TRBV30
j_gene: TRBJ1-2
abundance: -
len: 17
d_gene: -

CDR3aa: CASNPPRRTSGSHEQYF
CDR3nt: TGTGCCAGCAACCCCCCCCGCCGTACTAGCGGGAGTCACGAGCAGTACTTC
v_gene: TRBV6-2/TRBV6-3
j_gene: TRBJ2-7
abundance: -
len: 17
d_gene: TRBD2

CDR3aa: CASGGGVSYEQYF
CDR3nt: TGTGCCAGCGGGGGGGGCGTATCCTACGAGCAGTACTTC
v_gene: TRBV6-5
j_gene: TRBJ2-7
abundance: -
len: 13
d_gene: -

CDR3aa: CSVDGGTNYGYTF
CDR3nt: TGCAGCGTTGATGGAGGGACTAACTATGGCTACACCTTC
v_gene: TRBV29-1
j_gene: TRBJ1-2
abundance: few
len: 13
d_gene: -

CDR3aa: CSARITTRGETQYF
CDR3nt: TGCAGTGCTAGAATTACTACAAGGGGAGAGACCCAGTACTTC
v_gene: TRBV20-1
j_gene: TRBJ2-5
abundance: -
len: 14
d_gene: -

CDR3aa: CASSLSIYRYNEQFF
CDR3nt: TGTGCCAGCAGTTTATCTATATATCGGTACAATGAGCAGTTCTTC
v_gene: TRBV27
j_gene: TRBJ2-1
abundance: -
len: 15
d_gene: -

CDR3aa: CASSLGTGPVNTEAFF
CDR3nt: TGTGCCAGCAGCTTGGGGACAGGGCCTGTGAACACTGAAGCTTTCTTT
v_gene: TRBV7-9
j_gene: TRBJ1-1
abundance: many
len: 16
d_gene: TRBD1

CDR3aa: CASSPAGISALHF
CDR3nt: TGTGCCAGCTCACCAGCAGGAATTTCGGCCCTCCACTTT
v_gene: TRBV18
j_gene: TRBJ1-6
abundance: -
len: 13
d_gene: -

CDR3aa: CASSQESARSYYGYTF
CDR3nt: TGCGCCAGCAGCCAAGAGTCGGCCAGGTCTTACTATGGCTACACCTTC
v_gene: TRBV4-1
j_gene: TRBJ1-2
abundance: -
len: 16
d_gene: -

CDR3aa: CASSQGWSRKETQYF
CDR3nt: TGTGCCAGCAGCCAAGGATGGAGCAGGAAAGAGACCCAGTACTTC
v_gene: TRBV3-1
j_gene: TRBJ2-5
abundance: -
len: 15
d_gene: -

CDR3aa: CASTQSGEVENIQYF
CDR3nt: TGCGCCAGCACCCAAAGCGGGGAAGTCGAAAACATTCAGTACTTC
v_gene: TRBV5-1
j_gene: TRBJ2-4
abundance: few
len: 15
d_gene: TRBD2

CDR3aa: CSARAKETKYF
CDR3nt: TGCAGTGCTAGAGCCAAAGAGACCAAGTACTTC
v_gene: TRBV20-1
j_gene: TRBJ2-5
abundance: -
len: 11
d_gene: -

CDR3aa: CASSPEKRTWGYEQYF
CDR3nt: TGTGCCAGCTCACCAGAGAAACGGACTTGGGGCTACGAGCAGTACTTC
v_gene: TRBV18
j_gene: TRBJ2-7
abundance: few
len: 16
d_gene: -

CDR3aa: CSARPTGSTGANVLTF
CDR3nt: TGCAGTGCTAGACCGACAGGGAGCACTGGGGCCAACGTCCTGACTTTC
v_gene: TRBV20-1
j_gene: TRBJ2-6
abundance: many
len: 16
d_gene: TRBD1

CDR3aa: CASSLSSGGLYEQYF
CDR3nt: TGTGCCAGCAGTTTGTCGAGCGGGGGGCTCTACGAGCAGTACTTC
v_gene: TRBV27
j_gene: TRBJ2-7
abundance: -
len: 15
d_gene: TRBD2

CDR3aa: CASSLDGDSELFF
CDR3nt: TGTGCCAGCAGCTTAGATGGAGACAGCGAGCTGTTTTTT
v_gene: TRBV7-9
j_gene: TRBJ2-2
abundance: -
len: 13
d_gene: -

CDR3aa: CASSLASGRRRYEQYF
CDR3nt: TGTGCCAGCAGCTTGGCCAGCGGGAGAAGGCGCTACGAGCAGTACTTC
v_gene: TRBV5-8
j_gene: TRBJ2-7
abundance: -
len: 16
d_gene: TRBD2

CDR3aa: CASSIGIAMNTEAFF
CDR3nt: TGTGCCAGCAGCATCGGGATAGCTATGAACACTGAAGCTTTCTTT
v_gene: TRBV7-2
j_gene: TRBJ1-1
abundance: few
len: 15
d_gene: -

CDR3aa: CASSPPIGTGGVELFF
CDR3nt: TGTGCCAGCTCACCACCGATAGGGACAGGGGGCGTGGAGCTGTTTTTT
v_gene: TRBV18
j_gene: TRBJ2-2
abundance: -
len: 16
d_gene: TRBD1

CDR3aa: CASSFPTGQEKLFF
CDR3nt: TGTGCCAGCAGCTTCCCTACAGGGCAGGAAAAACTGTTTTTT
v_gene: TRBV5-6
j_gene: TRBJ1-4
abundance: -
len: 14
d_gene: -

CDR3aa: CASSGAGSLNQPQHF
CDR3nt: TGTGCCAGCAGTGGAGCCGGGTCCTTGAATCAGCCCCAGCATTTT
v_gene: TRBV12-3/TRBV12-4
j_gene: TRBJ1-5
abundance: -
len: 15
d_gene: -

CDR3aa: CATQGGTRRYEQYF
CDR3nt: TGTGCCACCCAAGGAGGGACGCGTAGATACGAGCAGTACTTC
v_gene: TRBV6-5
j_gene: TRBJ2-7
abundance: -
len: 14
d_gene: -

CDR3aa: CASSFRDRLNQPQHF
CDR3nt: TGTGCCAGCAGCTTCCGGGACAGACTCAATCAGCCCCAGCATTTT
v_gene: TRBV28
j_gene: TRBJ1-5
abundance: -
len: 15
d_gene: TRBD1

CDR3aa: CASSLVRPHLSGNTIYF
CDR3nt: TGTGCCAGCAGCTTAGTCCGTCCCCACCTCTCTGGAAACACCATATATTTT
v_gene: TRBV7-8
j_gene: TRBJ1-3
abundance: few
len: 17
d_gene: -

CDR3aa: CASSASRVNTEAFF
CDR3nt: TGTGCCAGCAGTGCTTCTAGGGTGAACACTGAAGCTTTCTTT
v_gene: TRBV27
j_gene: TRBJ1-1
abundance: -
len: 14
d_gene: -

CDR3aa: CSARDLASGSPLHF
CDR3nt: TGCAGTGCTAGAGATTTGGCTAGTGGTTCACCCCTCCACTTT
v_gene: TRBV20-1
j_gene: TRBJ1-6
abundance: -
len: 14
d_gene: -

CDR3aa: CASSLAGQGSREQYF
CDR3nt: TGTGCCAGCAGCTTAGCAGGACAGGGATCGAGGGAGCAGTACTTC
v_gene: TRBV7-2
j_gene: TRBJ2-7
abundance: -
len: 15
d_gene: TRBD1

CDR3aa: CASSQVGNGDYGYTF
CDR3nt: TGCGCCAGCAGCCAAGTAGGGAATGGGGACTATGGCTACACCTTC
v_gene: TRBV4-1
j_gene: TRBJ1-2
abundance: -
len: 15
d_gene: -

CDR3aa: CASSLLAENTGELFF
CDR3nt: TGTGCCAGCAGCTTACTAGCGGAGAACACCGGGGAGCTGTTTTTT
v_gene: TRBV7-2
j_gene: TRBJ2-2
abundance: few
len: 15
d_gene: TRBD2

CDR3aa: CASSGQETQETQYF
CDR3nt: TGTGCCAGCAGTGGACAGGAGACCCAAGAGACCCAGTACTTC
v_gene: TRBV12-3/TRBV12-4
j_gene: TRBJ2-5
abundance: many
len: 14
d_gene: TRBD1

CDR3aa: CASDQGTEAFF
CDR3nt: TGTGCCAGCGATCAGGGAACTGAAGCTTTCTTT
v_gene: TRBV12-3/TRBV12-4
j_gene: TRBJ1-1
abundance: few
len: 11
d_gene: -

CDR3aa: CASSALSGGPYEQYF
CDR3nt: TGTGCCAGCAGCGCCCTATCCGGGGGACCGTACGAGCAGTACTTC
v_gene: TRBV7-8
j_gene: TRBJ2-7
abundance: few
len: 15
d_gene: -

CDR3aa: CAARTEIYEQYF
CDR3nt: TGTGCCGCCCGGACCGAAATCTACGAGCAGTACTTC
v_gene: TRBV2
j_gene: TRBJ2-7
abundance: -
len: 12
d_gene: -

CDR3aa: CASSGAGTGTDTQYF
CDR3nt: TGTGCCAGCAGCGGGGCCGGGACTGGCACAGATACGCAGTATTTT
v_gene: TRBV13
j_gene: TRBJ2-3
abundance: -
len: 15
d_gene: -

CDR3aa: CASSPRLAGVTDTQYF
CDR3nt: TGTGCCAGCAGCCCTCGACTAGCGGGAGTAACAGATACGCAGTATTTT
v_gene: TRBV3-1
j_gene: TRBJ2-3
abundance: -
len: 16
d_gene: TRBD2

CDR3aa: CASSTTRLGTQYF
CDR3nt: TGTGCCAGCAGCACGACCCGTTTGGGCACGCAGTATTTT
v_gene: TRBV7-2
j_gene: TRBJ2-3
abundance: few
len: 13
d_gene: -

CDR3aa: CASRPAYRGKNQPQHF
CDR3nt: TGTGCCAGCAGGCCCGCATACAGGGGAAAGAATCAGCCCCAGCATTTT
v_gene: TRBV27
j_gene: TRBJ1-5
abundance: many
len: 16
d_gene: TRBD1

CDR3aa: CAICNGGRLSQPQHF
CDR3nt: TGTGCCATCTGTAATGGGGGCCGGTTGAGTCAGCCCCAGCATTTT
v_gene: TRBV12-3/TRBV12-4
j_gene: TRBJ1-5
abundance: -
len: 15
d_gene: -

CDR3aa: CASRMRQRMNTEAFF
CDR3nt: TGTGCCAGCAGGATGAGACAGCGAATGAACACTGAAGCTTTCTTT
v_gene: TRBV6-2/TRBV6-3
j_gene: TRBJ1-1
abundance: -
len: 15
d_gene: -

CDR3aa: CASSWEKGYEQYF
CDR3nt: TGTGCCAGCAGTTGGGAGAAAGGCTACGAGCAGTACTTC
v_gene: TRBV12-3/TRBV12-4
j_gene: TRBJ2-7
abundance: -
len: 13
d_gene: -

CDR3aa: CASSLWGISNEQFF
CDR3nt: TGTGCCAGCAGTCTATGGGGTATCTCCAATGAGCAGTTCTTC
v_gene: TRBV12-3/TRBV12-4
j_gene: TRBJ2-1
abundance: -
len: 14
d_gene: -

CDR3aa: CASRIVTGKSNDEQYF
CDR3nt: TGTGCCAGCAGAATCGTAACAGGAAAATCGAACGACGAGCAGTACTTC
v_gene: TRBV12-3/TRBV12-4
j_gene: TRBJ2-7
abundance: few
len: 16
d_gene: -

CDR3aa: CSARVAGLTGEQFF
CDR3nt: TGCAGTGCTAGAGTAGCAGGGTTGACGGGTGAGCAGTTCTTC
v_gene: TRBV20-1
j_gene: TRBJ2-1
abundance: -
len: 14
d_gene: -

CDR3aa: CASSQSGEGSQPQHF
CDR3nt: TGTGCCAGCAGCCAAAGCGGTGAGGGAAGTCAGCCCCAGCATTTT
v_gene: TRBV7-9
j_gene: TRBJ1-5
abundance: -
len: 15
d_gene: -